What follows are 5 T cell receptor beta chains derived from one specimen sequenced in a study of PD-1 blockade in classical Hodgkin lymphoma. The assay was immunoSEQ multiplex PCR, and TCRdb's table has in-frame clones only and misses some. Of about 24,000 clones in the sample, 70% to 80% are singletons; the top ten hold 30%. Sample time point: cycle 4 day 1 (C4D1), after five to seven weeks of nivolumab. Patients all relapsed after autologous stem cell transplantation, and there was variation in brentuximab vedotin exposure. The sample was peripheral blood mononuclear cells (PBMCs), taken before the fourth cycle of nivolumab. Every receptor here comes from a human donor with classical Hodgkin lymphoma.

The chain is built from TRBV10-3 and TRBJ2-7; D ambiguous. CDR1 and CDR2 from the germline V gene are ENHRY and SYGVKD. Trimming removed 0 bases from V and 6 bases from J, with 12 bases in between. The CDR3 runs 14 residues. The CDR3 nucleotides are TGTGCCATCAGTGAGTCCGTCACTCCAGGCGAGCAGTACTTC. This gives the protein CAISESVTPGEQYF.

This clone appeared many times. The chain joins TRBV27 to TRBJ2-1, with D possibly TRBD2 on 5 matching bases. The CDR3 spans 14 residues. CDR1 is MNHEY, CDR2 SMNVEV, per germline (reference sequence). Trimming took 6 bases from V and 4 from J, leaving 13 bases between them. The CDR3 region has the DNA TGTGCCAGCAGGATTAGCGAACAATACAATGAGCAGTTCTTC. This codes for CASRISEQYNEQFF.

This chain joins TRBV19 and TRBJ2-7; TRBD1 aligns across 9 bases. CDR3 length: 16 residues. The J segment lost 6 bases and the V segment lost 5 bases, leaving 14 bases of the junction unmatched. Germline CDR1 LNHDA, CDR2 SQIVND (reference sequence). The CDR3 sequence is CASSRFFGQGPIEQYF. CDR3 nucleotides: TGTGCCAGTAGTCGGTTCTTCGGACAGGGGCCAATCGAGCAGTACTTC.

This chain connects TRBV2 to TRBJ1-4; D call uncertain. The ends were cut back, 3 bases at V and 9 bases at J, with 11 bases in the middle. Germline V gene sequence: CDR1 SNHLY, CDR2 FYNNEI. This CDR3 comprises 13 residues. In DNA form, the CDR3 reads TGTGCCAGCAGTGAGACATTACACCAAAAACTGTTTTTT. It yields the protein CASSETLHQKLFF. The full variable domain, with the rest looked up from reference TRBV2 and TRBJ1-4, is EPEVTQTPSHQVTQMGQEVILRCVPISNHLYFYWYRQILGQKVEFLVSFYNNEISEKSEIFDDQFSVERPDGSNFTLKIRSTKLEDSAMYFCASSETLHQKLFFGSGTQLSVL.

The chain links TRBV28 to TRBJ2-3; D may be TRBD1 or TRBD2 (5 bases each). The CDR3 runs to 15 residues. Between the trimmed V and J ends, which lost 0 bases and 3 bases, there was a span of 10 bases. The germline CDR1 and CDR2 sequences are MDHEN and SYDVKM. The CDR3: CASSLWGEGTDTQYF. The CDR3 DNA follows: TGTGCCAGCAGTTTATGGGGTGAGGGGACAGATACGCAGTATTTT.